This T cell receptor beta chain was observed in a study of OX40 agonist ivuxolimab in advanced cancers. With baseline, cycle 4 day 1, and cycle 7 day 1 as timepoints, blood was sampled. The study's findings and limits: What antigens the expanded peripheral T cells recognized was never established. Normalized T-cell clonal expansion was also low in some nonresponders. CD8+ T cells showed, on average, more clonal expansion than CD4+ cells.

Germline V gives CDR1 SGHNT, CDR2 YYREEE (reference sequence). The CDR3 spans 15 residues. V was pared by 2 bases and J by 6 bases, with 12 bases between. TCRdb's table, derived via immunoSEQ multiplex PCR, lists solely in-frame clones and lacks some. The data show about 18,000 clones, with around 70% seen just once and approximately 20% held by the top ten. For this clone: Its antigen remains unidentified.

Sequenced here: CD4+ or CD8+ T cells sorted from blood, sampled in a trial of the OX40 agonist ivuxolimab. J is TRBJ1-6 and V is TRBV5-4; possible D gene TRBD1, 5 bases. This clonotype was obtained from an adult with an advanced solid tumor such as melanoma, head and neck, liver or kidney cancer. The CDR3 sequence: CASSFGGPGNSPLHF. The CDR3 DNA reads TGTGCCAGCAGCTTTGGGGGTCCGGGTAATTCACCCCTCCACTTT.